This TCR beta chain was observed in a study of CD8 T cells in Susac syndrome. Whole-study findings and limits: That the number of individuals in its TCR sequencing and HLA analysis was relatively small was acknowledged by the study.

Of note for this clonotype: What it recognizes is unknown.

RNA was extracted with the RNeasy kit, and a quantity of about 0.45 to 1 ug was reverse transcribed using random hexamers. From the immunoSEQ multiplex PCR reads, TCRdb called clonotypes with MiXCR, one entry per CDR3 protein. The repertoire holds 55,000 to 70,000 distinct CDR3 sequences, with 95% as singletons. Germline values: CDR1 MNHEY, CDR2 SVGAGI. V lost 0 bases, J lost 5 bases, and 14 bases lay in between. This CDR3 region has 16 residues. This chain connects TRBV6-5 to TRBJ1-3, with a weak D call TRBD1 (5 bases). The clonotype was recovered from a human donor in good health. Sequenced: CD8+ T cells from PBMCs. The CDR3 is CASSYSWDAERNTIYF. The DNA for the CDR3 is TGTGCCAGCAGTTACTCTTGGGACGCGGAAAGAAACACCATATATTTT.